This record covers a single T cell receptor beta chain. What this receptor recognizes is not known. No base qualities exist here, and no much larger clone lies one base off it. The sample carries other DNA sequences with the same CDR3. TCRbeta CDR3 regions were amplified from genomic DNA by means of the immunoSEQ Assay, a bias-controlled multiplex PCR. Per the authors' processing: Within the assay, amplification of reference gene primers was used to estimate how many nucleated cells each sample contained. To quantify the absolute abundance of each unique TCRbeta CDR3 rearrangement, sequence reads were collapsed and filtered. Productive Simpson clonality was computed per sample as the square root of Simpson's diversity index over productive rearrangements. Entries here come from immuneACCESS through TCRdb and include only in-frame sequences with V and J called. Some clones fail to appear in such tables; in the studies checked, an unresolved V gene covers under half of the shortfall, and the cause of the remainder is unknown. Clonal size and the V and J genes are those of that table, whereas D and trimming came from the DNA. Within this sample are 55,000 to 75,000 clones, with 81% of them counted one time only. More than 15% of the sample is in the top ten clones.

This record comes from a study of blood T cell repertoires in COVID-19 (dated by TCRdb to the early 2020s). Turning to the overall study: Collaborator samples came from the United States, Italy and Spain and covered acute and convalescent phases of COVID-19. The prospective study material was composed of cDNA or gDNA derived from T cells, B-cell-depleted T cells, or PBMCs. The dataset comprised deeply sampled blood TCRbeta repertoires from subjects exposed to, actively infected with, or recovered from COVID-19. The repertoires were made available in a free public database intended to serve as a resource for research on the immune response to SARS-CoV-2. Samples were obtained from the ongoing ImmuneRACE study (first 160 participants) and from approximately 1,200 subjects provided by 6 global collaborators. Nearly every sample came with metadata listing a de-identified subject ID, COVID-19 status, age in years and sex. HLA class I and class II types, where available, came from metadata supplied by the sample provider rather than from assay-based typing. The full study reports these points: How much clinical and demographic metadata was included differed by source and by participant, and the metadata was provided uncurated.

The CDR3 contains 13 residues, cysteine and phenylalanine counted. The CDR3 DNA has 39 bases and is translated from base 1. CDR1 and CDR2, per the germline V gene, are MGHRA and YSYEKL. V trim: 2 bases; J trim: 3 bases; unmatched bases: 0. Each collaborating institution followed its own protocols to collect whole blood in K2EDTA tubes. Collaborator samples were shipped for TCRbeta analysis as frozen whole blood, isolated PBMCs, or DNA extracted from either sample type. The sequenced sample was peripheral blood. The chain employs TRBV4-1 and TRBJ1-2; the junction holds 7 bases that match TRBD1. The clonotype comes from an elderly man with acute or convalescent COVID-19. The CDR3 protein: CASSQTGDYGYTF. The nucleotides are TGCGCCAGCAGCCAAACAGGGGACTATGGCTACACCTTC.